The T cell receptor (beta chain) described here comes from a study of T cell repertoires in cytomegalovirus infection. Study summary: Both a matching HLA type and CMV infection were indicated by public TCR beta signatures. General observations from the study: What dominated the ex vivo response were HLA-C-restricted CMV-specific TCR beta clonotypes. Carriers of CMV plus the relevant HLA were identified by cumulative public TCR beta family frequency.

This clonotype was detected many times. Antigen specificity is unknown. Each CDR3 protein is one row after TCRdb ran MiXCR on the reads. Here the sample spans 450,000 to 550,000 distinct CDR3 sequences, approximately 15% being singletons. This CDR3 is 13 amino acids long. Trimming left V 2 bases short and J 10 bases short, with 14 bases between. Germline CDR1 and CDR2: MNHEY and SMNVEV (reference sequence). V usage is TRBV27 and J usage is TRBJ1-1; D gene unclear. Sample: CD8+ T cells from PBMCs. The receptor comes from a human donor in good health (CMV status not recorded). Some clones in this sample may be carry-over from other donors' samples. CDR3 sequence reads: CASSLRLRERAFF. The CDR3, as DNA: TGTGCCAGCAGTTTACGACTCCGGGAGCGAGCTTTCTTT.